This T cell receptor beta chain was recovered during a study of cytomegalovirus exposure and HLA in healthy donors. The PCR employed 60 Vbeta primers together with 13 Jbeta primers. Generated by immunoSEQ multiplex PCR, the TCRdb table keeps only in-frame clones and is missing some. The sample consists of about 140,000 clones, 82% of them appearing once. CDR3 size: 17 residues. Germline V CDR1 and CDR2: LNHDA, SQIVND (reference sequence). V was cut by 4 bases and J by 8 bases, with 24 bases left in between. The donors comprised healthy bone marrow donors. This clone appeared once. The origin of this receptor is a man aged 18 to 29 in good health and CMV-seropositive. The rearrangement uses TRBV19 and TRBJ2-1; possible D gene TRBD2, 6 bases. Sample: PBMCs. CDR3 sequence (DNA): TGTGCCAGTAGTACACCCCTCGGGGGACTCGGCGGGGATGAGCAGTTCTTC. It encodes CASSTPLGGLGGDEQFF.